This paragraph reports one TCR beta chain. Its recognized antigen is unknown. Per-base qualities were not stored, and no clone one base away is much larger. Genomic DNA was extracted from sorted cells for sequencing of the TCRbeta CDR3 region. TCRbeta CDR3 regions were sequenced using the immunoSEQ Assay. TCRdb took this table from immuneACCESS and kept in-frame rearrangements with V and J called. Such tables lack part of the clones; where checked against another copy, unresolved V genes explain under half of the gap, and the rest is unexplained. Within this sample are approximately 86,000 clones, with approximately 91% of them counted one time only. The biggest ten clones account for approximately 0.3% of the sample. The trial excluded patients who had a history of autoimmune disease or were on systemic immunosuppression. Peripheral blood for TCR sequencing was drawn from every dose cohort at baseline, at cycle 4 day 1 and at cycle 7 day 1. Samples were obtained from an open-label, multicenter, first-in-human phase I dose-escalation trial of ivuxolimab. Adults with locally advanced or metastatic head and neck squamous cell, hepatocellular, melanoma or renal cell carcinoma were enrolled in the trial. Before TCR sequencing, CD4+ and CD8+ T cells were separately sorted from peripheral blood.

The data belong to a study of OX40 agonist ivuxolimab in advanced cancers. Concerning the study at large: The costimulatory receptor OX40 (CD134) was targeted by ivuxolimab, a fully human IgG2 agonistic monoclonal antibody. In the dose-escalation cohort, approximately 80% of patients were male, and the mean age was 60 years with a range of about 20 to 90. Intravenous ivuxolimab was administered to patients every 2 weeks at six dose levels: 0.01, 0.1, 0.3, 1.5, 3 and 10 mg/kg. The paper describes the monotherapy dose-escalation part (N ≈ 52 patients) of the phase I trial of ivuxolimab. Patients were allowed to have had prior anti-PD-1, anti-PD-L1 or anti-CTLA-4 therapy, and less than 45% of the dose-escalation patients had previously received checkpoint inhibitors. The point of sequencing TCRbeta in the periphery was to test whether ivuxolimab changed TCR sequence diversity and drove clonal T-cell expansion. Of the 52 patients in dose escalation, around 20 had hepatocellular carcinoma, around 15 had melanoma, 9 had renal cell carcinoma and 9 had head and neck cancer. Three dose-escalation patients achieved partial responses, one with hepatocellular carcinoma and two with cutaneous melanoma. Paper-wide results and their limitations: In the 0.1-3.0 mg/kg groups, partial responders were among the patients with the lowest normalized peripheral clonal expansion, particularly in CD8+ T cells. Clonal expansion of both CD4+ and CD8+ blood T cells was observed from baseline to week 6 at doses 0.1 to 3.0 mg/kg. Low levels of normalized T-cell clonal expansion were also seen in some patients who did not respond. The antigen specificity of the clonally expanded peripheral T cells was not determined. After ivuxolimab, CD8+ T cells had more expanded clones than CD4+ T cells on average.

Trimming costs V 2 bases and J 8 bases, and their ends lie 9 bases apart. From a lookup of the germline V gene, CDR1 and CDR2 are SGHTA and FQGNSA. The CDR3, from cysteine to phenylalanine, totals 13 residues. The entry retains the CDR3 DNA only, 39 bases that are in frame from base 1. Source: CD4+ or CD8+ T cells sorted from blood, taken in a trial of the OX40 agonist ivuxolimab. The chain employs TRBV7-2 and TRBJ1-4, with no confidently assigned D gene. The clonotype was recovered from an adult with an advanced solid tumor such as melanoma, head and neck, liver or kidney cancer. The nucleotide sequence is TGTGCCAGCAGCTTACTGGACGCGGAAAAACTGTTTTTT. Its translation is CASSLLDAEKLFF.